These 16 T cell receptor beta chains were sequenced from one sample in a study of cytomegalovirus exposure and HLA in healthy donors. Use of 60 Vbeta and 13 Jbeta primers characterized the PCR. The table came from immunoSEQ multiplex PCR; TCRdb's copy has only in-frame clones and leaves some out. The data show approximately 290,000 clones, with approximately 80% seen just once and about 0.3% held by the top ten. The specimen was PBMCs. The receptors were gathered from a girl between 2 and 10 years old in good health and CMV-seronegative.

The chain combines TRBV10-3 with TRBJ1-6; D is perhaps TRBD1 (6 bases). Trimming left V 8 bases short and J 7 bases short, with 12 bases between. Germline values: CDR1 ENHRY, CDR2 SYGVKD. This CDR3 spans 13 amino acids. The CDR3 sequence: CAIRGGENSPLHF. Written as DNA, the CDR3 is TGTGCCATCCGGGGGGGCGAGAATTCACCCCTCCACTTT.

The genes are TRBV6-6 and TRBJ2-1; 10 bases fit TRBD2. CDR1 is MNHNY, CDR2 SVGAGI, per germline (reference sequence). CDR3 length: 15 amino acids. V shed 5 bases, J shed 4 bases, and the junction held 5 bases outside the gene matches. DNA for the CDR3: TGTGCCAGCAGTAACCTAGCGGGAGAGTACAATGAGCAGTTCTTC. Amino acid sequence: CASSNLAGEYNEQFF.

The genes are TRBV7-9 and TRBJ1-4; 10 positions agree with TRBD1. The CDR3 is 14 amino acids. The V segment lost 10 bases and the J segment 10 bases; nucleotides outside the gene matches: 12. In germline, CDR1 is SEHNR, CDR2 FQNEAQ (reference sequence). CDR3 bases: TGTGCCATTCAAACCGGGACAGGGGTAGGAAAACTGTTTTTT. It specifies CAIQTGTGVGKLFF.

V is TRBV18 and J is TRBJ2-7; the D gene is possibly TRBD2 (6 bases). Germline CDR1 KGHSH, CDR2 LQKENI. V lost 3 bases and J lost 3, with 15 bases in between. The CDR3 loop spans 15 amino acids. CDR3 sequence: CASSPGTGVNYEQYF. DNA of the CDR3: TGTGCCAGCTCACCCGGGACTGGAGTAAACTACGAGCAGTACTTC.

The V gene is TRBV5-4, the J gene TRBJ2-5; TRBD2 aligns across 9 bases. The CDR3 runs 16 residues. CDR1 SGHNT and CDR2 YYREEE come from the germline V gene (reference sequence). The trim removed 4 bases at V and 2 bases at J, leaving 9 bases unmatched. In DNA form, the CDR3 reads TGTGCCAGCAGCCCCCAGCGGGGGGCCGGTCAAGAGACCCAGTACTTC. The encoded protein is CASSPQRGAGQETQYF.

The table lists this clone with a few counts. The chain is built from TRBV7-3 and TRBJ2-5, with D maybe TRBD2 (5 bases). Trimming removed 5 bases at V and 4 bases at J, with 14 bases between. The CDR3 is 14 residues long. Germline V lookup: CDR1 SGHTA, CDR2 FQGTGA. The CDR3 DNA reads as TGTGCCAGCAGCCCACTAGGCCCGAGAGAGACCCAGTACTTC. It yields the protein CASSPLGPRETQYF.

The chain uses TRBV7-6 and TRBJ1-3; D ambiguous. Germline V gives CDR1 SGHVS, CDR2 FNYEAQ. The CDR3 extends over 14 amino acids. Trimming removed 5 bases at V and 4 bases at J, with 12 bases between. The CDR3 here is CASSAQVRGNTIYF. CDR3 bases: TGTGCCAGCAGCGCACAAGTGCGGGGAAACACCATATATTTT.

The chain joins TRBV7-6 to TRBJ2-3, with D possibly being TRBD2 (6 bases). Trimming removed 5 bases from V and 0 bases from J, with 12 bases in between. The CDR3 runs to 15 residues. The germline gives CDR1 SGHVS, CDR2 FNYEAQ. DNA for the CDR3: TGTGCCAGCAGCGTACTAGCCCGCAGCACAGATACGCAGTATTTT. Protein: CASSVLARSTDTQYF.

The gene calls are TRBV27 and TRBJ1-6; unclear D gene. V dropped 8 bases and J dropped 7 bases, with 18 bases sitting between them. This CDR3 is built from 15 residues. Germline V gives CDR1 MNHEY, CDR2 SMNVEV (reference sequence). The CDR3 sequence: CASGRRQVENSPLHF. The CDR3 DNA reads as TGTGCCAGCGGAAGGAGGCAGGTGGAGAATTCACCCCTCCACTTT.

The chain couples TRBV19 to TRBJ2-3; 8 positions match TRBD2. The CDR3 has 15 amino acids. The germline gives CDR1 LNHDA, CDR2 SQIVND (reference sequence). V dropped 5 bases and J dropped 2; count of bases not matched to a gene: 6. The CDR3, as DNA: TGTGCCAGTAGTTCCAGCGGGAGCAACACAGATACGCAGTATTTT. Translated, it gives CASSSSGSNTDTQYF.

The V gene is TRBV27, the J gene TRBJ1-1; TRBD1 might be the D (6 bases). The V end was cut by 5 bases, the J end by 4 bases, with 14 bases between. The CDR3 sequence is 14 residues long. Germline CDR1 reads MNHEY; CDR2 reads SMNVEV (reference sequence). CDR3 sequence (DNA): TGTGCCAGCAGTCCAGGGGCTTATGGCACTGAAGCTTTCTTT. Translation: CASSPGAYGTEAFF.

V is TRBV6-6 and J is TRBJ2-7; weak D call: TRBD1 (5 bases). The CDR3 is made up of 14 amino acids. Germline-derived CDR1 and CDR2 are MNHNY and SVGAGI (reference sequence). Trimming left V 8 bases short and J 2 bases short, with 16 bases between. The CDR3: CASGAHERTYEQYF. DNA of the CDR3: TGTGCCAGCGGGGCCCACGAGAGGACCTACGAGCAGTACTTC.

The count of this clone is one. The genes are TRBV4-1 and TRBJ1-1; TRBD1 matches at 8 bases. The CDR3 runs 16 residues. The germline gives CDR1 MGHRA, CDR2 YSYEKL. Germline trimming cut 5 bases from V and 5 bases from J; bases unmatched to any gene: 13. In nucleotides, the CDR3 is TGCGCCAGCAGCGCCACGATTCAGGGGGCTGAGACTGAAGCTTTCTTT. Its translation is CASSATIQGAETEAFF.

The chain links TRBV6-4 to TRBJ2-3; 9 bases map to TRBD2. The CDR3 is made up of 18 amino acids. Germline lookup yields CDR1 MRHNA and CDR2 SNTAGT. V shed 6 bases, J shed 2 bases, and the junction held 15 bases outside the gene matches. CDR3 sequence reads: CASSLPWERGAFTDTQYF. CDR3 in DNA: TGTGCCAGCAGCCTCCCTTGGGAGCGGGGGGCATTCACAGATACGCAGTATTTT.

The chain carries TRBV4-1 and TRBJ1-1, with TRBD1 identical over 7 bases. Germline CDR1 and CDR2: MGHRA and YSYEKL. The CDR3 has 15 amino acids. V dropped 5 bases and J dropped 0; count of bases not matched to a gene: 6. CDR3 sequence: CASSKLTGLNTEAFF. The CDR3 DNA follows: TGCGCCAGCAGCAAACTGACAGGGTTGAACACTGAAGCTTTCTTT.

The chain uses TRBV11-2 and TRBJ2-1, with 7 bases lining up with TRBD1. Germline loops: CDR1 SGHAT, CDR2 FQNNGV. The V and J ends lost 2 bases and 6 bases, in that order; junction bases with no gene match: 10. The CDR3 is made up of 16 amino acids. The CDR3, as DNA: TGTGCCAGCAGCTTAAGAACGACAGGGCCCTTCAATGAGCAGTTCTTC. The encoded protein is CASSLRTTGPFNEQFF.